This T cell receptor beta chain was sequenced in a study of blood T cell repertoires in COVID-19. Study in general: From the United States, Italy and Spain came samples of acute and convalescent COVID-19. PBMCs, B-cell-depleted T cells, or T cells provided the cDNA or gDNA that made up the material.

The germline V gene has CDR1 SQVTM and CDR2 ANQGSEA. V dropped 6 bases and J dropped 6 bases, with 20 bases sitting between them. The CDR3 consists of 14 residues. Original methodology: By means of reference gene primer amplification, nucleated cell counts were estimated. Clones were sequenced by immunoSEQ multiplex PCR, and TCRdb holds only the in-frame ones, with some missing. V, J and clone size derive from that table, while D and trimming were established from the DNA sequence. The sample carries about 180,000 clones, about 80% recorded once. The receptor was isolated from a human donor in a cohort sampled during active COVID-19. This chain links TRBV29-1 with TRBJ1-1, with D uncertain. Sequenced material: peripheral blood. CDR3 amino acids: CSVFRWLRRAEAFF. The CDR3 nucleotides are TGCAGCGTCTTTCGCTGGCTTCGGAGGGCTGAAGCTTTCTTT. The complete variable domain, with remaining parts taken from reference TRBV29-1 and TRBJ1-1, reads SAVISQKPSRDICQRGTSLTIQCQVDSQVTMMFWYRQQPGQSLTLIATANQGSEATYESGFVIDKFPISRPNLTFSTLTVSNMSPEDSSIYLCSVFRWLRRAEAFFGQGTRLTVV.